A single sample gave rise to the 20 T cell receptor beta chains below, sequenced in a study of T cell responses to AZD1222 COVID-19 vaccine. Using immunoSEQ multiplex PCR, the repertoire was profiled, and TCRdb retains in-frame clones only, with some absent. The sample consists of 150,000 to 200,000 clones, around 94% of them appearing once. Sequencing used peripheral blood, obtained 28 days after the second AZD1222 dose. These receptors were obtained from an adult who received the AZD1222 COVID-19 vaccine.

The rearrangement joins TRBV5-1 to TRBJ1-1; the D is unclear. Germline V CDR1 and CDR2: SGHRS, YFSETQ. V lost 0 bases, J lost 0 bases, and 9 bases lay in between. CDR3 length equals 15 residues. In DNA, the CDR3 is TGCGCCAGCAGCTTGGCCGCGGGTGTGAACACTGAAGCTTTCTTT. The encoded protein is CASSLAAGVNTEAFF.

The rearrangement uses TRBV27 and TRBJ1-5; D may be TRBD1 (5 bases). This CDR3 comprises 14 residues. The V end was cut by 3 bases, the J end by 3 bases, with 9 bases between. Germline CDR1 reads MNHEY; CDR2 reads SMNVEV (reference sequence). CDR3 loop: CASSFGRDNQPQHF. The DNA for the CDR3 is TGTGCCAGCAGTTTTGGCAGGGACAATCAGCCCCAGCATTTT.

The V call is TRBV5-4, the J call TRBJ2-3, with TRBD2 identical over 9 bases. This CDR3 spans 15 amino acids. Losses at the gene ends were 5 bases for V and 6 bases for J; bases not matched to a gene: 10. Germline CDR1 is SGHNT and CDR2 is YYREEE (reference sequence). The CDR3 region has the DNA TGTGCCAGCAGGCCCATGGCGGGAGGGATCGATACGCAGTATTTT. Protein sequence: CASRPMAGGIDTQYF.

The J gene is TRBJ2-7, the V gene TRBV7-2; D might be TRBD2 (6 bases). V gave up 5 bases and J gave up 3 bases, with 17 bases separating them. The CDR3 is 15 residues long. CDR1 is SGHTA, CDR2 FQGNSA, per germline. DNA of the CDR3: TGTGCCAGCAGCCCATTGGGACTGGGGGTCTACGAGCAGTACTTC. This translates into CASSPLGLGVYEQYF. Looking up the rest from reference TRBV7-2 and TRBJ2-7 gives the full variable domain: GAGVSQSPSNKVTEKGKDVELRCDPISGHTALYWYRQSLGQGLEFLIYFQGNSAPDKSGLPSDRFSAERTGGSVSTLTIQRTQQEDSAVYLCASSPLGLGVYEQYFGPGTRLTVT.

This sequence joins TRBV5-3 and TRBJ2-6; the match to TRBD1 covers 7 bases. TRBV5-3 is labeled an ORF, and its function is uncertain. CDR3 length equals 15 residues. The V segment lost 1 base and the J segment 4 bases; nucleotides outside the gene matches: 2. CDR3 sequence reads: CARSLTGVGANVLTF. The CDR3 DNA is TGTGCCAGAAGCTTGACAGGGGTAGGGGCCAACGTCCTGACTTTC.

The chain joins TRBV27 to TRBJ1-1, with D hard to call. Trimming removed 0 bases from V and 0 bases from J, with 8 bases in between. Germline V CDR1 and CDR2: MNHEY, SMNVEV (reference sequence). The CDR3 has 15 amino acids. In DNA form, the CDR3 reads TGTGCCAGCAGTTTATCGAGATCTATGAACACTGAAGCTTTCTTT. Translated, it gives CASSLSRSMNTEAFF.

This sequence joins TRBV14 and TRBJ2-1, with D perhaps matching TRBD2 (5 bases). CDR3 length: 14 residues. V was shortened by 1 base and J by 12 bases, with 16 bases between the two germline ends. Germline V gene lookup returns CDR1 SGHDN and CDR2 FVKESK. CDR3: CASSQVPSPIRQFF. The DNA for the CDR3 is TGTGCCAGCAGCCAAGTACCTAGCCCCATTCGGCAGTTCTTC.

The chain is built from TRBV19 and TRBJ2-1, with TRBD2 identical over 10 bases. V gave up 5 bases and J gave up 7 bases; unmatched junction bases: 11. From germline, CDR1 is LNHDA and CDR2 SQIVND (reference sequence). The CDR3 loop spans 16 amino acids. The CDR3 loop is CASSYLAGVLGNEQFF. The CDR3 nucleotides read TGTGCCAGTAGTTATCTAGCGGGAGTGCTTGGGAATGAGCAGTTCTTC.

The rearrangement links TRBV19 to TRBJ1-5; possibly TRBD1 for D (5 bases). Trimming shortened V by 4 bases and J by 2 bases, and 12 bases separated the two germline ends. CDR1 is LNHDA and CDR2 is SQIVND in the germline V gene (reference sequence). The CDR3 contains 15 residues. The CDR3 sequence is CASSRQGRGNQPQHF. The CDR3 DNA reads as TGTGCCAGTAGTAGGCAGGGTCGAGGCAATCAGCCCCAGCATTTT.

This chain connects TRBV20-1 to TRBJ1-6; D uncertain. V lost 4 bases and J 8 bases, leaving 3 bases between the germline ends. The length of the CDR3 is 10 residues. CDR1 and CDR2 from the germline V gene are DFQATT and SNEGSKA (reference sequence). CDR3 residues: CSAKDSPLHF. CDR3 coding DNA: TGCAGTGCTAAAGATTCACCCCTCCACTTT.

CDR3 sequence reads: CASSFGPSYEQYF. The CDR3 DNA follows: TGTGCCAGCAGTTTCGGACCTTCCTACGAGCAGTACTTC. The J gene is TRBJ2-7, the V gene TRBV12-3 or TRBV12-4; D gene uncertain. The CDR3 runs to 13 residues. The ends were cut back, 3 bases at V and 1 base at J, with 7 bases in the middle.

The chain joins TRBV6-5 to TRBJ2-6; D is undetermined. The germline V gene has CDR1 MNHEY and CDR2 SVGAGI. The CDR3 spans 15 residues. Deletions cut 0 bases from V and 0 bases from J, with 3 bases between. CDR3 DNA sequence: TGTGCCAGCAGTTACTCTGACTCTGGGGCCAACGTCCTGACTTTC. Amino acid sequence: CASSYSDSGANVLTF.

The chain recombines TRBV2 with TRBJ1-4; 9 bases map to TRBD1. The germline gives CDR1 SNHLY, CDR2 FYNNEI. V gave up 6 bases and J gave up 0 bases; unmatched junction bases: 8. This CDR3 comprises 17 residues. CDR3 protein: CASRLDRGGATNEKLFF. The CDR3 DNA sequence: TGTGCCAGCAGGCTGGACAGGGGCGGCGCAACTAATGAAAAACTGTTTTTT.

V usage is TRBV30 and J usage is TRBJ2-7; no reliable D call. Between the trimmed V and J ends, which lost 2 bases and 5 bases, there was a span of 13 bases. CDR3 length: 13 amino acids. The germline V gene has CDR1 GTSNPN and CDR2 SVGIG (reference sequence). The CDR3 loop reads CAWSPYPRDEQYF. The CDR3 DNA follows: TGTGCCTGGAGTCCCTATCCTCGAGACGAGCAGTACTTC. The full variable domain, rest sourced from reference TRBV30 and TRBJ2-7, is SQTIHQWPATLVQPVGSPLSLECTVEGTSNPNLYWYRQAAGRGLQLLFYSVGIGQISSEVPQNLSASRPQDRQFILSSKKLLLSDSGFYLCAWSPYPRDEQYFGPGTRLTVT.

The rearrangement uses TRBV6-5 and TRBJ1-5; D remains unclear. V lost 0 bases, J lost 4 bases, and 10 bases lay in between. This CDR3 is 15 amino acids long. The germline V gene has CDR1 MNHEY and CDR2 SVGAGI. The CDR3 bases are TGTGCCAGCAGTTACTCGGCAGGAGTAAATCAGCCCCAGCATTTT. Its translation: CASSYSAGVNQPQHF.

In DNA, the CDR3 is TGCGCCAGCAGCTCAACGGGGGTGGGCACTGAAGCTTTCTTT. It yields the protein CASSSTGVGTEAFF. This chain links TRBV5-1 with TRBJ1-1; perhaps TRBD1 as D (5 bases). Deletions cut 3 bases from V and 4 bases from J, with 13 bases between. There are 14 residues in the CDR3. Germline loops: CDR1 SGHRS, CDR2 YFSETQ.

The chain carries TRBV7-2 and TRBJ2-5; D possibly corresponds to TRBD2 (5 bases). The CDR3 contains 13 residues. The germline CDR1 and CDR2 sequences are SGHTA and FQGNSA. Trimming left V 5 bases short and J 4 bases short, with 11 bases between. CDR3 sequence (DNA): TGTGCCAGCAGCCCGAGGGCAACAGAGACCCAGTACTTC. This encodes CASSPRATETQYF.

This rearrangement joins TRBV7-2 to TRBJ1-1; no clear D gene. This CDR3 has 16 residues. Germline lookup yields CDR1 SGHTA and CDR2 FQGNSA. Trimming took 1 base from V and 0 from J, leaving 12 bases between them. The CDR3: CASSLGRFTLNTEAFF. The CDR3 DNA is TGTGCCAGCAGCTTAGGACGATTTACTCTGAACACTGAAGCTTTCTTT. The full variable domain, completed using reference TRBV7-2 and TRBJ1-1, is GAGVSQSPSNKVTEKGKDVELRCDPISGHTALYWYRQSLGQGLEFLIYFQGNSAPDKSGLPSDRFSAERTGGSVSTLTIQRTQQEDSAVYLCASSLGRFTLNTEAFFGQGTRLTVV.

This chain links TRBV6-5 with TRBJ1-2; 8 bases map to TRBD1. J lost 6 bases, V lost 2 bases, and 8 bases had no gene match. This CDR3 is built from 15 residues. The germline V gene has CDR1 MNHEY and CDR2 SVGAGI. For the CDR3, the DNA is TGTGCCAGCAGTTACCCCGGACAGGGAGGGCATGGCTACACCTTC. Protein product: CASSYPGQGGHGYTF.

The rearrangement joins TRBV7-2 to TRBJ2-1; 13 nucleotides line up with TRBD2. The CDR3 covers 16 residues. V lost 0 bases and J lost 8; bases outside the gene matches: 4. From germline, CDR1 is SGHTA and CDR2 FQGNSA. In nucleotides, the CDR3 is TGTGCCAGCAGCTTAGCGGGGACTAGCGGGACCGATGAGCAGTTCTTC. It encodes CASSLAGTSGTDEQFF.